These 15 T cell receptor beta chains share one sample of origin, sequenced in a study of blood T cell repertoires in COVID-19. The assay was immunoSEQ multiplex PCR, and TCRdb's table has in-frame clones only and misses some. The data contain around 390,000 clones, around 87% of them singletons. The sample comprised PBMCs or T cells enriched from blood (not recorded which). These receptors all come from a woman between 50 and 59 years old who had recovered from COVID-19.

This CDR3 reads CASSGDRGPYEQYF. The CDR3 nucleotides read TGTGCCAGCAGTGGGGACAGGGGGCCCTACGAGCAGTACTTC. This chain joins TRBV2 and TRBJ2-7, with 12 bases that match TRBD1. The V and J ends lost 4 bases and 2 bases, in that order; junction bases with no gene match: 0. Looked up from germline, CDR1 is SNHLY and CDR2 is FYNNEI. The CDR3 consists of 14 residues.

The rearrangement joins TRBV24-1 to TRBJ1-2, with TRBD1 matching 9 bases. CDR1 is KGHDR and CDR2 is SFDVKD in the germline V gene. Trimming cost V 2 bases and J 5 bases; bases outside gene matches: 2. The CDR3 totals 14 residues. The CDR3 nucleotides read TGTGCCACCAGTGATTCCGGGACAGGGTATGGCTACACCTTC. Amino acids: CATSDSGTGYGYTF.

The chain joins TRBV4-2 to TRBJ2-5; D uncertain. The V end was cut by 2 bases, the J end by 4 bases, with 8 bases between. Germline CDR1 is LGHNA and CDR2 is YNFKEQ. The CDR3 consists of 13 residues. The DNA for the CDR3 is TGTGCCAGCAGCCAAAACCTCGGAGAGACCCAGTACTTC. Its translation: CASSQNLGETQYF.

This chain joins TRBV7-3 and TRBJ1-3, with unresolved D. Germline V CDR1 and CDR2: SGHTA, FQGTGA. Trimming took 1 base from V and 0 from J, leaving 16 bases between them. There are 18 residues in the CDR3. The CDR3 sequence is CASSLNPNRGDSGNTIYF. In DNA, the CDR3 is TGTGCCAGCAGCTTAAACCCAAACCGGGGAGACTCTGGAAACACCATATATTTT. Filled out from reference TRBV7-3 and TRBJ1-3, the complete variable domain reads GAGVSQTPSNKVTEKGKYVELRCDPISGHTALYWYRQSLGQGPEFLIYFQGTGAADDSGLPNDRFFAVRPEGSVSTLKIQRTERGDSAVYLCASSLNPNRGDSGNTIYFGEGSWLTVV.

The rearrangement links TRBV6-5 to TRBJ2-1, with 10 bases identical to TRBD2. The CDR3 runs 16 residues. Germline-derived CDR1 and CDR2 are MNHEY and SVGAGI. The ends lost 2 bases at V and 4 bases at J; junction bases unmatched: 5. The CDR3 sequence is CASSYAPSGGYNEQFF. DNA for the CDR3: TGTGCCAGCAGTTACGCTCCTAGCGGGGGATACAATGAGCAGTTCTTC.

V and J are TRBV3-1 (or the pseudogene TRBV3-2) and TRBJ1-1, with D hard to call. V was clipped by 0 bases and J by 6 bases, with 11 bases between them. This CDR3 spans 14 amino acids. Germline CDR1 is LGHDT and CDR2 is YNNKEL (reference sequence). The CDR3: CASSQDVRGSEAFF. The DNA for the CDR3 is TGTGCCAGCAGCCAAGACGTTAGAGGATCTGAAGCTTTCTTT.

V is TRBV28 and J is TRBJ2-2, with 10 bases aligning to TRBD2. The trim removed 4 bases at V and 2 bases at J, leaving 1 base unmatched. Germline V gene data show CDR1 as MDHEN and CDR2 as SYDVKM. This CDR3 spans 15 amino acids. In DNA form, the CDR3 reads TGTGCCAGCAGTTCTAGCGGGGGAAACACCGGGGAGCTGTTTTTT. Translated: CASSSSGGNTGELFF.

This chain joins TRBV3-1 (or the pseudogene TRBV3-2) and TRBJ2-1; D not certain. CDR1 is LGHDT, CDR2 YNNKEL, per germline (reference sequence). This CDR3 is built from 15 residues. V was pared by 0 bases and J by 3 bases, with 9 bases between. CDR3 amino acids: CASSQDPGFYNEQFF. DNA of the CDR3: TGTGCCAGCAGCCAAGATCCAGGTTTCTACAATGAGCAGTTCTTC.

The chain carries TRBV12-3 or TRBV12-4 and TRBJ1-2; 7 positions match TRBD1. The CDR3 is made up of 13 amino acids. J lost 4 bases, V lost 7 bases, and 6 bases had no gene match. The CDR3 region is CASTWRDSYGYTF. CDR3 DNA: TGTGCCAGCACGTGGCGGGACAGCTATGGCTACACCTTC.

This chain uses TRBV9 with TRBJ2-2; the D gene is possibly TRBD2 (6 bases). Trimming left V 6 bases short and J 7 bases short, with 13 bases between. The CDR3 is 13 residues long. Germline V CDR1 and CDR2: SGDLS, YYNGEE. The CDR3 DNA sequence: TGTGCCAGCACCAAGGACGGGGGCGGGGAGCTGTTTTTT. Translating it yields CASTKDGGGELFF.

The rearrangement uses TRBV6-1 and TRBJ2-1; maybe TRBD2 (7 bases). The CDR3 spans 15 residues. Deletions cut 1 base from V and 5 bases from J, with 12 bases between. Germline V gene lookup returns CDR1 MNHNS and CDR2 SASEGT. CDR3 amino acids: CASSEVRGGHNEQFF. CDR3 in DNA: TGTGCCAGCAGTGAAGTGAGGGGGGGCCACAATGAGCAGTTCTTC.

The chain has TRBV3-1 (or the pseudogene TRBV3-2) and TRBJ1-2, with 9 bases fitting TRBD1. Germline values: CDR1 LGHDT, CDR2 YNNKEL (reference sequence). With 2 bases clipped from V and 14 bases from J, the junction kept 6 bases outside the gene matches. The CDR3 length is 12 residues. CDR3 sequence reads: CASSQWDRECTF. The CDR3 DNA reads TGTGCCAGCAGCCAATGGGACAGGGAATGTACCTTC.

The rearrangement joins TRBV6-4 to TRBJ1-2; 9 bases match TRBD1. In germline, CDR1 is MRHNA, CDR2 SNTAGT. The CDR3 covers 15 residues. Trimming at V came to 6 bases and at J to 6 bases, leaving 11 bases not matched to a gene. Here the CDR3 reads CASSQTGTGNNGYTF. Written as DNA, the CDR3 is TGTGCCAGCAGCCAAACGGGGACAGGGAACAATGGCTACACCTTC.

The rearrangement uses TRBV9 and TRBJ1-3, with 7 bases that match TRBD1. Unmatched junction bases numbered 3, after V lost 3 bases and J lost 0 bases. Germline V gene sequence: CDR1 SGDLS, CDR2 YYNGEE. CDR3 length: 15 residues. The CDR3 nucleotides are TGTGCCAGCAGCGACAGGGGAACCTCTGGAAACACCATATATTTT. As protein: CASSDRGTSGNTIYF.

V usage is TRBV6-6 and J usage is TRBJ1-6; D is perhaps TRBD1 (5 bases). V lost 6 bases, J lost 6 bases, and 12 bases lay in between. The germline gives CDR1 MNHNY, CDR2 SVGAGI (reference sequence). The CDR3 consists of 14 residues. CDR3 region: CASRRDLLNSPLHF. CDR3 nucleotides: TGTGCCAGCAGGCGGGACCTACTTAATTCACCCCTCCACTTT.